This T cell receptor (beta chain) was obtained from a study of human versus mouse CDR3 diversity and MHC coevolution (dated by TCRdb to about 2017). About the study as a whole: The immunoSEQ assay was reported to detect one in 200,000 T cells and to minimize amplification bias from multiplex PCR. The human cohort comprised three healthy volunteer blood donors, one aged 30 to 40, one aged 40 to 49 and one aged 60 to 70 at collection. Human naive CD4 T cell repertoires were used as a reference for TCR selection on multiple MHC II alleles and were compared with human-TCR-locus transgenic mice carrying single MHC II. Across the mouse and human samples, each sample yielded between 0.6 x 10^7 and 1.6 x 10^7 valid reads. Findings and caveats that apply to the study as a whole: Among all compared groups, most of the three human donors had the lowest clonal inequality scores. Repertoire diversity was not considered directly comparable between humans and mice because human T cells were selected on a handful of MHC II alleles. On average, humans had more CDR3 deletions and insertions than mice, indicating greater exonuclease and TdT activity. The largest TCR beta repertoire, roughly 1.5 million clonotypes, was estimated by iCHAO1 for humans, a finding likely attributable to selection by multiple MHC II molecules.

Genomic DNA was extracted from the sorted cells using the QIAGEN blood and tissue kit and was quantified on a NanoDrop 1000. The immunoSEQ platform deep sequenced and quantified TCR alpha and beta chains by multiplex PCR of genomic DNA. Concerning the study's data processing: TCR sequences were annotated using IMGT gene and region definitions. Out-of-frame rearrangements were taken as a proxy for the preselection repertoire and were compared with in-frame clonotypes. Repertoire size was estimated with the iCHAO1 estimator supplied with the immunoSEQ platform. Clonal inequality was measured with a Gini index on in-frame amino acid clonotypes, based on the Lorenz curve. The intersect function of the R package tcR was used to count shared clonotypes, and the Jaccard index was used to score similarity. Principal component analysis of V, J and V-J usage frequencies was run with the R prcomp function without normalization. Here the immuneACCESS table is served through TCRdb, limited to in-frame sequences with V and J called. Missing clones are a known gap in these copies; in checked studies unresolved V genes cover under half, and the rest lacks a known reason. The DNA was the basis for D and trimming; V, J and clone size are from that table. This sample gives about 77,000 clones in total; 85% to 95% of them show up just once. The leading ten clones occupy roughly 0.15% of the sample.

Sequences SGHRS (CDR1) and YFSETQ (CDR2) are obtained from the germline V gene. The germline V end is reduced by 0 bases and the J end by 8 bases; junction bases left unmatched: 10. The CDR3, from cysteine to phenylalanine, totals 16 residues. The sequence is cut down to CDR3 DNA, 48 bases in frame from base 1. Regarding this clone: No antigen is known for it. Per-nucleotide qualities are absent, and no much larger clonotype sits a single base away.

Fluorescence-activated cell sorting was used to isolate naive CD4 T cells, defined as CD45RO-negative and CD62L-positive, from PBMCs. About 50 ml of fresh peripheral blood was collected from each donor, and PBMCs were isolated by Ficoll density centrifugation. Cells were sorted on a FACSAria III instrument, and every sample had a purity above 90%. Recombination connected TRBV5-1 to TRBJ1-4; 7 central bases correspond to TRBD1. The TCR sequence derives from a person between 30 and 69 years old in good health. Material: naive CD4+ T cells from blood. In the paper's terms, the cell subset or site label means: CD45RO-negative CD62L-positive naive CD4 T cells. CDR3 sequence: CASSLAPGTALEKLFF. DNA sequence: TGCGCCAGCAGCTTGGCCCCCGGGACAGCCCTCGAAAAACTGTTTTTT.